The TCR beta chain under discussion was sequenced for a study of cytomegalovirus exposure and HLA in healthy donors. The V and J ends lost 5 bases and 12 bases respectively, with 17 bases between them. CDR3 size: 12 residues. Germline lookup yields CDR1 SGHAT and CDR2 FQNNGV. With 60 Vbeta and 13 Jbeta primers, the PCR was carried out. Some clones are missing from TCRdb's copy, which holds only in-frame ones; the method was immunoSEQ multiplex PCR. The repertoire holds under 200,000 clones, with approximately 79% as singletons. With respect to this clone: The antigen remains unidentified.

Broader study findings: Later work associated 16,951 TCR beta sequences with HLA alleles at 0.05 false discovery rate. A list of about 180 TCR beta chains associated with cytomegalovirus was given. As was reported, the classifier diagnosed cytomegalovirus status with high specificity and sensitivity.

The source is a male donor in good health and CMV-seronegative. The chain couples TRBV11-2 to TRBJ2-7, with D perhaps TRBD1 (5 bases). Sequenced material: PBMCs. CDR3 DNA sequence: TGTGCCAGCAGCCGCGACAGTCCGCGAAGGTACTTC. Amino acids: CASSRDSPRRYF.